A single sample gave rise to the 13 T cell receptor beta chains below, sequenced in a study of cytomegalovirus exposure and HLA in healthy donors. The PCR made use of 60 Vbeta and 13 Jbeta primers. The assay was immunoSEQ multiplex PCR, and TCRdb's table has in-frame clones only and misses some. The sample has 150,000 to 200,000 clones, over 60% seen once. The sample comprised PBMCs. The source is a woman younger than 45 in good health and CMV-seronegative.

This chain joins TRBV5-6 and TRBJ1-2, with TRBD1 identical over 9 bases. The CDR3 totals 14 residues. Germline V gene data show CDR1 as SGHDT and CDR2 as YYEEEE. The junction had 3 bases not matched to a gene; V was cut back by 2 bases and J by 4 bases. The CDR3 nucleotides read TGTGCCAGCAGCTTACAGGGGGCAGGCTATGGCTACACCTTC. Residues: CASSLQGAGYGYTF.

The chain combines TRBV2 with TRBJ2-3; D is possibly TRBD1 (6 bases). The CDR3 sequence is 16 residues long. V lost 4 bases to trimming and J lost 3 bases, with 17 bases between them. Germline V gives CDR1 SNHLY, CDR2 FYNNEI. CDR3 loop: CASSVFGGARTDTQYF. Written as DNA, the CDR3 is TGTGCCAGCAGTGTGTTTGGGGGCGCCCGGACAGATACGCAGTATTTT.

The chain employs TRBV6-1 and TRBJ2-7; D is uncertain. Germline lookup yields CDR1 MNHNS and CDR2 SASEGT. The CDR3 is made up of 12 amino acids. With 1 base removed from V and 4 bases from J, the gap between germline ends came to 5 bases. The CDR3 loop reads CASSEVLYEQYF. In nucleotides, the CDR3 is TGTGCCAGCAGTGAAGTTCTTTACGAGCAGTACTTC.

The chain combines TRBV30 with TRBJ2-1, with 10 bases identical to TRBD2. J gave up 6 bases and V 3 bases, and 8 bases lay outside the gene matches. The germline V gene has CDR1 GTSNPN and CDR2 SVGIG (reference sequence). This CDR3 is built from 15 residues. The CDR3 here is CAWSAGTSVTNEQFF. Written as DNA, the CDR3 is TGTGCCTGGAGCGCAGGGACTAGCGTTACCAATGAGCAGTTCTTC.

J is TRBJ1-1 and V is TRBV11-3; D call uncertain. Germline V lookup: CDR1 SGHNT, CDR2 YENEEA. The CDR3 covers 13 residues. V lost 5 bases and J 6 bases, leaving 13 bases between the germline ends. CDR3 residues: CASSLFGGAEAFF. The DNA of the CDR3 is TGTGCCAGCAGCCTCTTCGGTGGAGCTGAAGCTTTCTTT.

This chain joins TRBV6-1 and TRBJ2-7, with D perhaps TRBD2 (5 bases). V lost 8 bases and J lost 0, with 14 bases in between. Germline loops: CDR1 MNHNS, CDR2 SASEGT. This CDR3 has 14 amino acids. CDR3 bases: TGTGCCAGCTTTGGACGGGAATACTCCTACGAGCAGTACTTC. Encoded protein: CASFGREYSYEQYF.

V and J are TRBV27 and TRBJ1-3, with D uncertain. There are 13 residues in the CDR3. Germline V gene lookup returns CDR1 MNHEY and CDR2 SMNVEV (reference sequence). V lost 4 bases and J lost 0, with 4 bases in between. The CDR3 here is CASSSYSGNTIYF. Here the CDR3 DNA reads TGTGCCAGCAGTTCCTACTCTGGAAACACCATATATTTT.

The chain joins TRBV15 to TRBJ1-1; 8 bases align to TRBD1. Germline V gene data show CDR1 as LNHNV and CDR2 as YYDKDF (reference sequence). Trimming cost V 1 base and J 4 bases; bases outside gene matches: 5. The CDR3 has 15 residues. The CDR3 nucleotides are TGTGCCACCAGCAGAGGGACAGGGATCGCCACTGAAGCTTTCTTT. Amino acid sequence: CATSRGTGIATEAFF.

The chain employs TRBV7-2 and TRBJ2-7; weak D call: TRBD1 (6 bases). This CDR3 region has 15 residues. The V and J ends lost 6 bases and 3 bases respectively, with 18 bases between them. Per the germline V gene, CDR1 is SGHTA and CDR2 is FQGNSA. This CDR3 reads CASSLSGTTVYEQYF. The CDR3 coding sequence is TGTGCCAGCAGTTTGTCCGGGACAACCGTCTACGAGCAGTACTTC.

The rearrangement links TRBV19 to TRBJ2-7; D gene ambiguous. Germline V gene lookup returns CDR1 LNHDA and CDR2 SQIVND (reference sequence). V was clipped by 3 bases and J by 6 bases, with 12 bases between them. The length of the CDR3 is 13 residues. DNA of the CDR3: TGTGCCAGTAGTATGCAAATCTCTAGCGAGCAGTACTTC. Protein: CASSMQISSEQYF.

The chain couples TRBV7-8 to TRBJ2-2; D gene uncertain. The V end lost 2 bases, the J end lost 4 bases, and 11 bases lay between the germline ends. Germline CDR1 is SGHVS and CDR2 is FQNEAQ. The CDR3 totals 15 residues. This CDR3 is CASSLLIVPTGELFF. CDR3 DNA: TGTGCCAGCAGCTTACTTATCGTTCCCACCGGGGAGCTGTTTTTT.

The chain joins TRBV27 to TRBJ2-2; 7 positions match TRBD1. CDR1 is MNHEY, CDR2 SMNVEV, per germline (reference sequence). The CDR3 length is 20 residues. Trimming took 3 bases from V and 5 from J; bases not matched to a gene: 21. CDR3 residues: CASSFVGTANPKSKTGELFF. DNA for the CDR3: TGTGCCAGCAGTTTCGTCGGGACAGCCAATCCGAAATCCAAAACCGGGGAGCTGTTTTTT.

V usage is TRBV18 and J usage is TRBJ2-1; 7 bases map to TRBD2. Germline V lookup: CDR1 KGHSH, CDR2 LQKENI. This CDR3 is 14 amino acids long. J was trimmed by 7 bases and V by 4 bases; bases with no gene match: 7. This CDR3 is CASSLGLDSNEQFF. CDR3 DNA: TGTGCCAGCTCACTAGGACTAGATTCTAATGAGCAGTTCTTC.